These T cell receptor beta chains were read from a single sample in a study of T cells in localized non-small cell lung cancer. TCRdb's table, derived via immunoSEQ multiplex PCR, lists solely in-frame clones and lacks some. This table has fewer than 100,000 clones, 80% appearing once. The starting material was peripheral blood, obtained before any cancer treatment. The receptors originated from a female donor over 55 with stage I lung adenocarcinoma. Both conserved end residues are part of each CDR3. The order of the fields is V gene, D gene, J gene, clone size, CDR3 DNA, CDR3 protein. The D gene is left open where the match is weak. Clone size is not always given. Where it is, it says once, few, many or a class for expanded clones.

TRBV29-1	TRBD1	TRBJ1-2	-	TGCAGCGCACTAAAAGGACAGGGGAGTGGCTACACCTTC	CSALKGQGSGYTF
TRBV21-1	-	TRBJ1-5	once	TGTGCCAGCACAACCCTGGGTACATACCTCTATAGCAATCAGCCCCAGCATTTT	CASTTLGTYLYSNQPQHF
TRBV7-6	TRBD1	TRBJ2-1	-	TGTGCCAGCAGCTTAGAAGGCGGACAGGGTATCGATGAGCAGTTCTTC	CASSLEGGQGIDEQFF
TRBV5-4	-	TRBJ2-7	-	TGTGCCAGCAGCGAGCTAGCGAACCACGAGCAGTACTTC	CASSELANHEQYF
TRBV6-5	-	TRBJ2-1	-	TGTGCCAGCAGTTACGGGGCTAGCAAGTATGAGCAGTTCTTC	CASSYGASKYEQFF
TRBV5-4	TRBD2	TRBJ2-3	-	TGTGCCAGCAGCGTCAGCGGGAGTCGTACAGATACGCAGTATTTT	CASSVSGSRTDTQYF
TRBV27	-	TRBJ2-2	-	TGTGCCAGCAGTTCACAGGGTGTTTACACCGGGGAGCTGTTTTTT	CASSSQGVYTGELFF
TRBV7-2	TRBD2	TRBJ2-1	-	TGTGCCAGCAGCTCTACCGGGACTAGCTACAATGAGCAGTTCTTC	CASSSTGTSYNEQFF
TRBV28	-	TRBJ1-1	-	TGTGCCAGCACTTCCCTTGGAATGACAGAAGCTTTCTTT	CASTSLGMTEAFF
TRBV19	-	TRBJ2-6	few	TGTGCCAGTCACATCGGAGGTAGGGGGACTGGGGCCAACGTCCTGACTTTC	CASHIGGRGTGANVLTF
TRBV29-1	TRBD1	TRBJ1-2	-	TGCAGCGTTGAAGAGGGAAGGCGACAGGGGGCCGGGAGGGGCTACACCTTC	CSVEEGRRQGAGRGYTF
TRBV6-5	-	TRBJ2-3	-	TGTGCCAGCAGTTATATTCAGGGAAGTACGCAGTATTTT	CASSYIQGSTQYF
TRBV6-1	TRBD1	TRBJ1-2	-	TGTGCCAGCACATTATTCGACAGGGCGGGCTATGGCTACACCTTC	CASTLFDRAGYGYTF
TRBV29-1	-	TRBJ1-1	-	TGCAGCGTTGGATATAGGGCCACTGAAGCTTTCTTT	CSVGYRATEAFF
TRBV10-3	-	TRBJ2-1	-	TGTGCCATCAGTGTGGAGGCCCAAAGGGGTGAGCAGTTCTTC	CAISVEAQRGEQFF
TRBV7-9	-	TRBJ2-4	-	TGTGCCAGCAGCTTAGGAGAAGCCAAAAACATTCAGTACTTC	CASSLGEAKNIQYF
TRBV5-4	-	TRBJ2-1	-	TGTGCCAGCAGCTTGGCCGGGACTGGCGCCAATGAGCAGTTCTTC	CASSLAGTGANEQFF
TRBV6-1	-	TRBJ1-1	-	TGTGCCAGCAGTGGCAGGCTGAACGCTGAAGCTTTCTTT	CASSGRLNAEAFF
TRBV14	-	TRBJ1-2	-	TGTGCCAGCAGCCCTCTGCCGGGGGGGAATGGCTACACCTTC	CASSPLPGGNGYTF
TRBV6-5	TRBD2	TRBJ2-7	-	TGTGCCAGCAGAAATAGCGGGGGGGCCTACGAGCAGTACTTC	CASRNSGGAYEQYF
TRBV7-6	-	TRBJ2-7	-	TGTGCCAGCAGCCTACTTTCGGGCTACGAGCAGTACTTC	CASSLLSGYEQYF
TRBV5-4	-	TRBJ2-1	few	TGTGCCAGCAGCCCGGGGGCGGACCGATACAATGAGCAGTTCTTC	CASSPGADRYNEQFF
TRBV28	TRBD2	TRBJ2-2	-	TGTGCCAGCAGTCCTGGGACTAGCGGGAGGTGGGGAACCGGGGAGCTGTTTTTT	CASSPGTSGRWGTGELFF
TRBV7-2	-	TRBJ1-2	-	TGTGCCAGCAGCCAAGGACAGAACTATGGCTACACCTTC	CASSQGQNYGYTF
TRBV2	-	TRBJ2-4	-	TGTGCCAGCAGGGGCAGGGGAGGGGTAAGGGACATTCAGTACTTC	CASRGRGGVRDIQYF
TRBV28	TRBD1	TRBJ1-2	medium-sized	TGTGCCAGCAGTTTACCGGACAGGGTGGATGGCTACACCTTC	CASSLPDRVDGYTF
TRBV18	-	TRBJ2-1	-	TGTGCCAGCTCTGAGGGCTCCTACAATGAGCAGTTCTTC	CASSEGSYNEQFF
TRBV7-8	TRBD1	TRBJ1-5	-	TGTGCCAGCAGCTTGGACAGGGGAAATCAGCCCCAGCATTTT	CASSLDRGNQPQHF
TRBV7-9	TRBD1	TRBJ2-7	-	TGTGCCAGCAGACCCGGGACAGGTACCTACGAGCAGTACTTC	CASRPGTGTYEQYF
TRBV6-6	-	TRBJ2-7	-	TGTGCCAGCAGAGGACCCAAGAGCTCCTACGAGCAGTACTTC	CASRGPKSSYEQYF
TRBV19	-	TRBJ1-1	-	TGTGCCAGTAGTATTCAAGGGACGTTGAACACTGAAGCTTTCTTT	CASSIQGTLNTEAFF
TRBV19	-	TRBJ1-4	-	TGTGCCAGTAATCTCTTCGGGACAAGTAATGAAAAACTGTTTTTT	CASNLFGTSNEKLFF
TRBV19	-	TRBJ1-5	-	TGTGCCAGTAGTATAGATCTAAGGGAAAGCAATCAGCCCCAGCATTTT	CASSIDLRESNQPQHF
TRBV28	-	TRBJ1-3	once	TGTGCCAGCAGTTTCCCTGGGACCTCAACAACCATATATTTT	CASSFPGTSTTIYF
TRBV30	-	TRBJ2-1	-	TGTGCCTGGAGTGCGAGGGTCGGTGAGCAGTTCTTC	CAWSARVGEQFF
TRBV25-1	TRBD1	TRBJ1-4	-	TGTGCCAGTCGTAGACAGGGGGAGGTTGAAAAACTGTTTTTT	CASRRQGEVEKLFF